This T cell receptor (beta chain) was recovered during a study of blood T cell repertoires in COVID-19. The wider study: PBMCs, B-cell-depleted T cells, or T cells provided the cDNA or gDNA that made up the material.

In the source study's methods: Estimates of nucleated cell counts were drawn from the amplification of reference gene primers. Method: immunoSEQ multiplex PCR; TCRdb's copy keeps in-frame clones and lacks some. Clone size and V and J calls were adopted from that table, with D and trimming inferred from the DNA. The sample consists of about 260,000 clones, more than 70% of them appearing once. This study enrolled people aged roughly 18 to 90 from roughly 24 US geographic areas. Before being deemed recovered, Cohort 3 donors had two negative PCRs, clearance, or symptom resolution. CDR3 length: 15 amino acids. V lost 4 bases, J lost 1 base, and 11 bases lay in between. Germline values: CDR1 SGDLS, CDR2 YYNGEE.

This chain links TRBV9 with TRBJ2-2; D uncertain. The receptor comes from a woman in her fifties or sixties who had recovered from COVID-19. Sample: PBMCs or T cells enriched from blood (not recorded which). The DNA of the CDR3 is TGTGCCAGCAGCCCCGGTCACCAGAACACCGGGGAGCTGTTTTTT. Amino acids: CASSPGHQNTGELFF.